The clone carrying this T cell receptor beta chain has a handful of counts. In germline, CDR1 is LNHDA, CDR2 SQIVND (reference sequence). The CDR3 is 15 residues long. Trimming cost V 7 bases and J 5 bases, with 17 bases left between them. The sample comes from a study of identical twins. TCRdb passed the 5' RACE reads through MiXCR, listing each CDR3 protein once. The table shows hundreds of thousands of distinct CDR3 sequences, with 8% to 9% occurring only once. These data also formed part of another study, on yellow fever vaccine responses in identical twins.

This TCR came from a woman in her late teens or twenties in good health. The rearrangement uses TRBV19 and TRBJ2-2, with a weak D call TRBD1 (6 bases). Sequenced input: PBMCs. CDR3 loop: CASTNYRDRTGELFF. CDR3 sequence (DNA): TGTGCCAGTACCAATTACAGGGATCGGACCGGGGAGCTGTTTTTT.